The present entry profiles one T cell receptor beta chain with its context. At one boundary the junction diverges from the germline segment, which might be a read error. This record belongs to a study of control samples from healthy donors and cancer patients. The germline V gene has CDR1 LNHNV and CDR2 YYDKDF (reference sequence). This CDR3 region has 16 residues. Method: immunoSEQ multiplex PCR; TCRdb's copy keeps in-frame clones and lacks some. Altogether 110,000 to 150,000 clones are present, around 86% being singletons, with the ten largest covering less than 5%. This clonotype was obtained from a young man in good health. Material for sequencing was blood. The V and J genes are TRBV15 and TRBJ2-3; perhaps TRBD1 as D (5 bases). This chain's CDR3 is CATSGDRAPSTDTQYF. The CDR3 bases are TGTGCCACCAGCGGAGACAGAGCCCCTAGCACAGATACGCAGTATTTT.